A selection of T cell receptor beta chains follows, all from one sample in a study of post-analysis software for immune sequencing data. TCRdb redid the calling of the PCR reads with MiXCR, one entry per CDR3 protein. The table has about 540,000 distinct CDR3 sequences, roughly 34% seen once. The sample comprised blood. These receptors came from a girl aged 2 to 17 with multiple sclerosis. Both conserved end residues are part of each CDR3. The D gene is left open where the match is weak. Not all rows give a size; the values are once, few, many and, for expanded clones, a class.

v_call	d_call	j_call	clone_size	cdr3_nt	cdr3_aa
TRBV7-2	.	TRBJ2-1	.	TGTGCCAGCAGCTTGTGCAGGGTCGATGAGCAGTTCTTC	CASSLCRVDEQFF
TRBV7-2	.	TRBJ2-3	.	TGTGCCAGCAGTCAAAGAAACCGGGGGGCCAGGGATACGCAGTATTTT	CASSQRNRGARDTQYF
TRBV5-5	.	TRBJ1-2	few	TGTGCCAGCAGCTTGTACCCAGGGAAGGATCTCTCGGGAGGCTACACCTTC	CASSLYPGKDLSGGYTF
TRBV5-6	TRBD2	TRBJ2-3	.	TGTGCCAGCAGCTTGGGGGGGCTAGCGGGGGCACGAGATACGCAGTATTTT	CASSLGGLAGARDTQYF
TRBV20-1	TRBD1	TRBJ2-6	.	TGCAGTGCTTCCCGAGCGGGACAGGGGGTACCTGGGGCCAACGTCCGGACTTTC	CSASRAGQGVPGANVRTF
TRBV20-1	.	TRBJ1-2	.	TGCAGCGCTGGAGCAGGGATAGACTATGGCTACACCTTC	CSAGAGIDYGYTF
TRBV4-1	.	TRBJ2-3	.	TGCGCCAGCAGCCAAGACCCGGACAGTGCCAACACAGATACGCAGTATTTT	CASSQDPDSANTDTQYF
TRBV12-3/TRBV12-4	.	TRBJ2-3	many	TGTGCCAGCAGCTTAGAAGATACGCAGTATTTT	CASSLEDTQYF
TRBV7-6	.	TRBJ2-3	.	TGTGCCAGCAGCTTGGGGATGGGTGCGGGACGGAGGACAGATACGCAGTATTTT	CASSLGMGAGRRTDTQYF
TRBV6-6	TRBD1	TRBJ1-5	.	TGTGCCAGCAGTTCCTCTGGACAGGGGGGGCATCAGCCCCAGCATTTT	CASSSSGQGGHQPQHF
TRBV7-2	.	TRBJ2-7	few	TGTGCCAGCAGCTTAGACCCGGCGGGCTACGAGCAGTACTTC	CASSLDPAGYEQYF
TRBV5-1	.	TRBJ2-4	few	TGCGCCAGCAGCCGCGAGACAGTAAACATTCAGTACTTC	CASSRETVNIQYF
TRBV29-1	.	TRBJ2-5	few	TGCAGCTCGTATCCCGGGCAGGACCAAGAGACCCAGTACTTC	CSSYPGQDQETQYF
TRBV12-3/TRBV12-4	.	TRBJ2-5	.	TGTGCCAGCAGCCAGACGGCGGGTAGACAGACCCAGTACTTC	CASSQTAGRQTQYF
TRBV10-3	.	TRBJ1-2	few	TGTGCCATCAGTGAGAAGAACACCAACTATGGCTACACCTTC	CAISEKNTNYGYTF
TRBV5-6	.	TRBJ2-6	.	TGTGCCAGCAGCTTCTATCAAGCCGCTGGGGCCAACGTCCTGACTTTC	CASSFYQAAGANVLTF